Below are 26 T cell receptor beta chains sequenced from a single sample in a study of T cells in Graves' hyperthyroidism and ophthalmopathy. Amplification of TCR beta CDR3 regions was performed using RNA transcripts as template. A first-round RT-PCR of the TCR CDR3 used the HTBI primer set. From the multiplex PCR reads, TCRdb called clonotypes with MiXCR, one entry per CDR3 protein. The sample shows roughly 420,000 distinct CDR3 sequences, roughly an eighth of them seen only once. The source material was blood. The receptors here all came from a young woman with Graves' hyperthyroidism.

There are a few counts of this clonotype. V is TRBV9 and J is TRBJ2-5; TRBD2 agrees at 9 bases. The length of the CDR3 is 15 residues. The germline V gene encodes CDR1 SGDLS and CDR2 YYNGEE. J gave up 5 bases and V 1 base, and 6 bases lay outside the gene matches. CDR3 sequence (DNA): TGTGCCAGCAGCGTAAGTGGTAGCGGGAGTGAGACCCAGTACTTC. Protein sequence: CASSVSGSGSETQYF.

This clonotype was picked up a small number of times. The chain couples TRBV28 to TRBJ1-6, with unresolved D. The germline gives CDR1 MDHEN, CDR2 SYDVKM. This CDR3 has 15 residues. Trimming took 1 base from V and 7 from J, leaving 11 bases between them. The CDR3, as DNA: TGTGCCAGCAGTTTATCCAATCCGGCGAATTCACCCCTCCACTTT. Translation: CASSLSNPANSPLHF.

This clonotype was found many times. The rearrangement joins TRBV28 to TRBJ1-2; TRBD1 matches at 10 bases. The V segment lost 1 base and the J segment 5 bases; nucleotides outside the gene matches: 1. The length of the CDR3 is 14 residues. The germline gives CDR1 MDHEN, CDR2 SYDVKM. The CDR3 coding sequence is TGTGCCAGCAGTTTATTGGGACAGGGGTATGGCTACACCTTC. Translating gives CASSLLGQGYGYTF.

This clonotype occurred many times. The chain employs TRBV27 and TRBJ1-5; the D is unclear. Germline V CDR1 and CDR2: MNHEY, SMNVEV (reference sequence). The CDR3 extends over 13 amino acids. V lost 3 bases and J 3 bases, leaving 6 bases between the germline ends. CDR3 nucleotide sequence: TGTGCCAGCAGTTTGAGCATCAATCAGCCCCAGCATTTT. This gives the protein CASSLSINQPQHF.

In its sample, this clonotype was seen many times. This sequence joins TRBV12-3 or TRBV12-4 and TRBJ1-1; 9 bases align to TRBD1. Trimming took 6 bases from V and 1 from J; bases not matched to a gene: 3. The CDR3 extends over 14 amino acids. CDR3 in DNA: TGTGCCAGCAGCTGGGACAGGGAGAACACTGAAGCTTTCTTT. This encodes CASSWDRENTEAFF.

The DNA of the CDR3 is TGTGCCAGCAGCTTAATTGGGACTAGCGGCAATGAGCAGTTCTTC. It encodes CASSLIGTSGNEQFF. V usage is TRBV7-3 and J usage is TRBJ2-1, with 11 positions matching TRBD2. CDR3 length equals 15 residues. V shed 1 base, J shed 6 bases, and the junction held 2 bases outside the gene matches. Germline V gives CDR1 SGHTA, CDR2 FQGTGA.

The chain couples TRBV2 to TRBJ2-7; the match to TRBD1 covers 9 bases. Germline CDR1 SNHLY, CDR2 FYNNEI. The CDR3 covers 13 residues. The V segment lost 7 bases and the J segment 6 bases; nucleotides outside the gene matches: 7. CDR3 sequence reads: CASMPGQGREQYF. As DNA, the CDR3 is TGTGCCAGCATGCCGGGACAGGGACGCGAGCAGTACTTC. Combining the CDR3 with reference TRBV2 and TRBJ2-7 gives the whole variable domain EPEVTQTPSHQVTQMGQEVILRCVPISNHLYFYWYRQILGQKVEFLVSFYNNEISEKSEIFDDQFSVERPDGSNFTLKIRSTKLEDSAMYFCASMPGQGREQYFGPGTRLTVT.

This clonotype was seen at least ten times. V is TRBV28 and J is TRBJ2-1; 9 nucleotides align to TRBD2. This CDR3 contains 13 residues. V dropped 6 bases and J dropped 9; count of bases not matched to a gene: 6. Germline CDR1 is MDHEN and CDR2 is SYDVKM. CDR3 nucleotide sequence: TGTGCCAGCAGGGTAGCGGGAGTTAGTGAGCAGTTCTTC. Protein: CASRVAGVSEQFF.

This clonotype was counted between two and nine times. The chain uses TRBV27 and TRBJ2-5; 9 bases map to TRBD2. The germline CDR1 and CDR2 sequences are MNHEY and SMNVEV (reference sequence). J was trimmed by 5 bases and V by 3 bases; bases with no gene match: 7. This CDR3 region has 15 residues. The CDR3 region has the DNA TGTGCCAGCAGTTTTCTAGCTAGCGGGATGGAGACCCAGTACTTC. Amino acids: CASSFLASGMETQYF.

This clonotype occurred a few times. V usage is TRBV29-1 and J usage is TRBJ1-2; 8 bases are shared with TRBD1. The CDR3 sequence is 12 residues long. Germline values: CDR1 SQVTM, CDR2 ANQGSEA. V was pared by 7 bases and J by 2 bases, with 3 bases of the junction left unmatched. CDR3 amino acids: CSAGDRNYGYTF. CDR3 coding DNA: TGCAGCGCTGGGGACAGGAACTATGGCTACACCTTC.

The chain is built from TRBV7-2 and TRBJ1-1; tentative D call: TRBD1 (6 bases). V was pared by 3 bases and J by 0 bases, with 11 bases between. This CDR3 region has 15 residues. Per germline, CDR1 SGHTA and CDR2 FQGNSA. In DNA form, the CDR3 reads TGTGCCAGCAGCTTGGACAGAACCATGAACACTGAAGCTTTCTTT. This translates into CASSLDRTMNTEAFF.

The chain links TRBV19 to TRBJ2-6; 7 bases are a match to TRBD1. Germline CDR1 LNHDA, CDR2 SQIVND (reference sequence). The length of the CDR3 is 14 residues. After removal of 5 bases from V and 2 bases from J, the junction contained 0 bases not matched to a gene. CDR3 loop: CASSQGAGANVLTF. As DNA, the CDR3 is TGTGCCAGTAGTCAGGGGGCTGGGGCCAACGTCCTGACTTTC.

At least ten counts were recorded for this clonotype. V gene TRBV12-3 or TRBV12-4 combines with J gene TRBJ1-2; D might be TRBD1 (5 bases). V lost 8 bases to trimming and J lost 6 bases, with 22 bases between them. CDR3 size: 15 residues. CDR3 bases: TGTGCCAGCTTAACCTCCCCCAGGGAGGTGAATGGCTACACCTTC. This encodes CASLTSPREVNGYTF.

This clonotype was counted ten times or more. CDR3 in amino acids: CASSFEGVKTQYF. Written as DNA, the CDR3 is TGTGCCAGCAGTTTTGAGGGGGTGAAGACCCAGTACTTC. V usage is TRBV12-3 or TRBV12-4 and J usage is TRBJ2-5; maybe TRBD1 (6 bases). V lost 3 bases and J lost 6, with 11 bases in between. The CDR3 is 13 residues long.

This clonotype was counted ten times or more. V is TRBV3-1 and J is TRBJ2-3, with 9 bases identical to TRBD1. From germline, CDR1 is LGHDT and CDR2 YNNKEL (reference sequence). The trim removed 4 bases at V and 3 bases at J, leaving 8 bases unmatched. The CDR3 has 16 amino acids. Here the CDR3 DNA reads TGTGCCAGCAGCCGCGAAACAGGGGGCTTAACAGATACGCAGTATTTT. Protein product: CASSRETGGLTDTQYF.

This clonotype was counted many times. The V gene is TRBV5-6, the J gene TRBJ2-7; D may be TRBD1 (6 bases). The CDR3 sequence is 14 residues long. Germline V gene lookup returns CDR1 SGHDT and CDR2 YYEEEE. Trimming cost V 4 bases and J 4 bases, with 15 bases left between them. In DNA, the CDR3 is TGTGCCAGCAGCCTCAACGAGGGGGTATACGAGCAGTACTTC. As protein: CASSLNEGVYEQYF.

This chain links TRBV19 with TRBJ1-5; 7 nucleotides match TRBD1. The CDR3 extends over 15 amino acids. Germline assignment: CDR1 LNHDA and CDR2 SQIVND (reference sequence). With V trimmed by 5 bases and J by 5 bases, 9 bases remained unmatched. The CDR3 is CASSYSGGGDQPQHF. The CDR3 nucleotides read TGTGCCAGTAGTTATTCAGGGGGTGGGGATCAGCCCCAGCATTTT.

In this sample, this clonotype turned up many times. The chain employs TRBV20-1 and TRBJ2-1, with 11 bases aligning to TRBD2. With V trimmed by 3 bases and J by 3 bases, 4 bases remained unmatched. The CDR3 is made up of 15 amino acids. In germline, CDR1 is DFQATT, CDR2 SNEGSKA (reference sequence). CDR3: CSARKTSGVYNEQFF. The CDR3 coding sequence is TGCAGTGCTAGGAAGACTAGCGGGGTCTACAATGAGCAGTTCTTC.

This chain links TRBV4-2 with TRBJ2-5; D unresolved. There are 12 residues in the CDR3. Per the germline V gene, CDR1 is LGHNA and CDR2 is YNFKEQ. V was pared by 0 bases and J by 9 bases, with 8 bases between. The CDR3 nucleotides are TGTGCCAGCAGCCAAGAGGGCGCCCCCCAGTACTTC. This sequence encodes CASSQEGAPQYF.

This clonotype has ten or more counts. The chain is built from TRBV12-3 or TRBV12-4 and TRBJ2-7, with D perhaps matching TRBD1 (5 bases). CDR3 length: 14 amino acids. V was pared by 6 bases and J by 0 bases, with 12 bases between. The DNA for the CDR3 is TGTGCCAGCAGCTTCACGACAGTCTCCTACGAGCAGTACTTC. As protein: CASSFTTVSYEQYF.

V and J are TRBV12-5 and TRBJ1-3, with D possibly matching TRBD1 (6 bases). V dropped 1 base and J dropped 0 bases, with 19 bases sitting between them. The germline V gene has CDR1 LGHNT and CDR2 FRNRAP. CDR3 length: 19 amino acids. CDR3 loop: CASGLAGTINPRSGNTIYF. CDR3 sequence (DNA): TGTGCTAGTGGTTTGGCCGGGACAATAAACCCGCGCTCTGGAAACACCATATATTTT.

The chain recombines TRBV2 with TRBJ2-3; 9 bases line up with TRBD2. Germline CDR1 SNHLY, CDR2 FYNNEI. J gave up 1 base and V 2 bases, and 13 bases lay outside the gene matches. This CDR3 spans 19 amino acids. CDR3 sequence: CASSERLAGFTGGTDTQYF. DNA for the CDR3: TGTGCCAGCAGTGAAAGGCTAGCGGGATTCACTGGGGGCACAGATACGCAGTATTTT.

CDR3 DNA: TGCAGCGTTCCGGGTCCTGATGAAAAACTGTTTTTT. Translating gives CSVPGPDEKLFF. This rearrangement joins TRBV29-1 to TRBJ1-4; no definite D call. V was cut by 5 bases and J by 6 bases, with 10 bases left in between. The length of the CDR3 is 12 residues. CDR1 is SQVTM and CDR2 is ANQGSEA in the germline V gene.

This clonotype appeared a few times. V usage is TRBV5-1 and J usage is TRBJ2-3, with D perhaps TRBD1 or TRBD2 (5 bases each). The V end lost 0 bases, the J end lost 1 base, and 9 bases lay between the germline ends. The CDR3 length is 15 residues. The germline V gene encodes CDR1 SGHRS and CDR2 YFSETQ. This chain's CDR3 is CASSLVGRRTDTQYF. As DNA, the CDR3 is TGCGCCAGCAGCTTGGTGGGACGCCGCACAGATACGCAGTATTTT.

This clonotype was counted ten times or more. CDR3 bases: TGTGCCACCAGCAGAGCCAGGTCCACTGAAGCTTTCTTT. Translating it yields CATSRARSTEAFF. V usage is TRBV15 and J usage is TRBJ1-1; D gene unclear. Between the trimmed V and J ends, which lost 1 base and 4 bases, there was a span of 7 bases. Germline V gives CDR1 LNHNV, CDR2 YYDKDF (reference sequence). The CDR3 sequence is 13 residues long.

This clonotype has at least ten counts. V is TRBV7-3 and J is TRBJ2-2; tentatively, D is TRBD2 (6 bases). The V gene lost 5 bases and the J gene lost 1 base, with 11 bases spanning the gap. Germline V gene sequence: CDR1 SGHTA, CDR2 FQGTGA. This CDR3 contains 15 residues. Here the CDR3 DNA reads TGTGCCAGCAGCCCAGCTAGCGTGAACACCGGGGAGCTGTTTTTT. Its protein is CASSPASVNTGELFF.